The 10 T cell receptor beta chains below all came from one sample that was sequenced in a study of OX40 agonist ivuxolimab in advanced cancers. The table came from immunoSEQ multiplex PCR; TCRdb's copy has only in-frame clones and leaves some out. Of 50,000 to 65,000 clones in the sample, 75% to 90% were seen once. The sequenced sample was CD4+ or CD8+ T cells sorted from blood, obtained in a trial of the OX40 agonist ivuxolimab. The receptors originated from an adult with an advanced solid tumor such as melanoma, head and neck, liver or kidney cancer.

J is TRBJ1-2 and V is TRBV5-8; D may be TRBD1 (5 bases). V was trimmed by 2 bases and J by 4 bases, leaving 6 bases between them. Germline loops: CDR1 SGHTS, CDR2 YDEGEE. The CDR3 has 12 amino acids. Here the CDR3 DNA reads TGTGCCAGCAGCTTCCAGGGCTATGGCTACACCTTC. Translating it yields CASSFQGYGYTF. Full variable domain (missing parts from reference TRBV5-8 and TRBJ1-2): EAGVTQSPTHLIKTRGQQATLRCSPISGHTSVYWYQQALGLGLQFLLWYDEGEERNRGNFPPRFSGRQFPNYSSELNVNALELEDSALYLCASSFQGYGYTFGSGTRLTVV.

The chain uses TRBV5-1 and TRBJ1-1, with D unresolved. Trimming removed 0 bases at V and 4 bases at J, with 10 bases between. The length of the CDR3 is 14 residues. Germline CDR1 reads SGHRS; CDR2 reads YFSETQ. The CDR3 here is CASSLGALGTEAFF. Written as DNA, the CDR3 is TGCGCCAGCAGCTTGGGGGCCTTGGGCACTGAAGCTTTCTTT. Complete variable domain (other parts from reference TRBV5-1 and TRBJ1-1): KAGVTQTPRYLIKTRGQQVTLSCSPISGHRSVSWYQQTPGQGLQFLFEYFSETQRNKGNFPGRFSGRQFSNSRSEMNVSTLELGDSALYLCASSLGALGTEAFFGQGTRLTVV.

The chain joins TRBV14 to TRBJ1-1; D may be TRBD1 (5 bases). Germline CDR1 reads SGHDN; CDR2 reads FVKESK. This CDR3 is built from 15 residues. Trimming shortened V by 1 base and J by 2 bases, and 11 bases separated the two germline ends. CDR3 sequence: CASSQARGANTEAFF. CDR3 coding DNA: TGTGCCAGCAGCCAAGCGAGGGGAGCAAACACTGAAGCTTTCTTT. The whole variable domain, remainder taken from reference TRBV14 and TRBJ1-1, is EAGVTQFPSHSVIEKGQTVTLRCDPISGHDNLYWYRRVMGKEIKFLLHFVKESKQDESGMPNNRFLAERTGGTYSTLKVQPAELEDSGVYFCASSQARGANTEAFFGQGTRLTVV.

CDR3 loop: CASSQAPQETQYF. CDR3 sequence (DNA): TGCGCCAGCAGCCAAGCGCCCCAAGAGACCCAGTACTTC. The genes are TRBV4-1 and TRBJ2-5; D gene uncertain. The CDR3 is 13 residues long. Germline lookup yields CDR1 MGHRA and CDR2 YSYEKL. Trimming left V 1 base short and J 1 base short, with 4 bases between.

The chain carries TRBV2 and TRBJ2-7, with 9 bases lining up with TRBD2. This CDR3 contains 14 residues. V trimming: 6 bases; J trimming: 2 bases; junction bases outside the gene matches: 5. The V gene's germline CDR1 is SNHLY and CDR2 FYNNEI. The CDR3 bases are TGTGCCAGCAGGCTAGCGGGGCTGCCCTACGAGCAGTACGTC. Its protein product is CASRLAGLPYEQYV.

CDR3 amino acids: CASSVDGGNFNEQFF. DNA of the CDR3: TGTGCCAGCAGCGTAGATGGCGGGAACTTCAATGAGCAGTTCTTC. This sequence joins TRBV9 and TRBJ2-1; D may be TRBD2 (6 bases). V shed 0 bases and J shed 6 bases, with 13 bases lying between them. CDR1 and CDR2 (germline): SGDLS, YYNGEE. The CDR3 has 15 amino acids.

This chain uses TRBV10-3 with TRBJ1-1; unclear D gene. There are 15 residues in the CDR3. V lost 3 bases and J lost 3, with 14 bases in between. Germline V gene sequence: CDR1 ENHRY, CDR2 SYGVKD. CDR3 amino acids: CAISEGLGRDTEAFF. CDR3 DNA: TGTGCCATCAGTGAAGGGTTAGGGAGGGACACTGAAGCTTTCTTT.

CDR3: CASSSTGFGPNTQYF. The DNA for the CDR3 is TGTGCCAGCAGTTCTACAGGGTTCGGGCCAAATACGCAGTATTTT. The chain couples TRBV6-5 to TRBJ2-3; TRBD1 might be the D (6 bases). V shed 4 bases and J shed 7 bases, with 18 bases lying between them. The CDR3 runs to 15 residues. Per the germline V gene, CDR1 is MNHEY and CDR2 is SVGAGI.

This clone is a singleton in its sample. V usage is TRBV9 and J usage is TRBJ1-1, with TRBD1 matching 12 bases. Germline CDR1 is SGDLS and CDR2 is YYNGEE. The trim removed 6 bases at V and 0 bases at J, leaving 9 bases unmatched. The CDR3 totals 17 residues. The CDR3 here is CASTRGGQGALNTEAFF. The CDR3 nucleotides read TGTGCCAGCACTAGAGGGGGACAGGGGGCCTTGAACACTGAAGCTTTCTTT.

The chain carries TRBV6-1 and TRBJ2-3; D may be TRBD2 (6 bases). V shed 5 bases and J shed 0 bases, with 12 bases lying between them. Germline assignment: CDR1 MNHNS and CDR2 SASEGT. The CDR3 sequence is 15 residues long. The CDR3 spells CASSLTSISTDTQYF. As DNA, the CDR3 is TGTGCCAGCAGTCTCACTAGCATCAGCACAGATACGCAGTATTTT.